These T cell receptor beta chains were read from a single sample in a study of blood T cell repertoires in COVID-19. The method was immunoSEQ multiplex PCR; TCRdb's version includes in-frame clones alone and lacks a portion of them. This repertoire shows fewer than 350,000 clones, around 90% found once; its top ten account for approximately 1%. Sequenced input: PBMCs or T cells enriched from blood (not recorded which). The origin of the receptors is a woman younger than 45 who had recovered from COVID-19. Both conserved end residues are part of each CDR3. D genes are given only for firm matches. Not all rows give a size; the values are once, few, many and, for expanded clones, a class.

CDR3nt: TGTGCCAGCAGCCAGGTGGCTAGCGGTCTCAACGAGCAGTACTTC
CDR3aa: CASSQVASGLNEQYF
v_gene: TRBV7-9
abundance: -
d_gene: TRBD2
j_gene: TRBJ2-7

CDR3nt: TGTGCCAGCAGCGAGGGACCTCAGAGCGGGCACCCCTATGGCTACACCTTC
CDR3aa: CASSEGPQSGHPYGYTF
v_gene: TRBV9
abundance: -
d_gene: -
j_gene: TRBJ1-2

CDR3nt: TGTGCCAGCAGCGTAGGAGCGGGAGCCACAGATACGCAGTATTTT
CDR3aa: CASSVGAGATDTQYF
v_gene: TRBV9
abundance: once
d_gene: TRBD2
j_gene: TRBJ2-3

CDR3nt: TGTGCCAGCAGCGTTGGACAGGGCCAATTACCCCACTTT
CDR3aa: CASSVGQGQLPHF
v_gene: TRBV7-9
abundance: -
d_gene: TRBD1
j_gene: TRBJ1-6

CDR3nt: TGTGCCAGCAGCGTAGGAGGGTACTCACCCCTCCACTTT
CDR3aa: CASSVGGYSPLHF
v_gene: TRBV9
abundance: -
d_gene: -
j_gene: TRBJ1-6

CDR3nt: TGTGCCAGCAGCTTAGTGGGACAGCAAGAGACCCAGTACTTC
CDR3aa: CASSLVGQQETQYF
v_gene: TRBV7-8
abundance: -
d_gene: TRBD1
j_gene: TRBJ2-5

CDR3nt: TGTGCCACCAGTGACCCCCGGGGACAGAAACGCTATGGCTACACCTTC
CDR3aa: CATSDPRGQKRYGYTF
v_gene: TRBV24-1
abundance: -
d_gene: TRBD1
j_gene: TRBJ1-2

CDR3nt: TGTGCCAACAATGGACAGGGCCCATTGAACACTGAAGCTTTCTTT
CDR3aa: CANNGQGPLNTEAFF
v_gene: TRBV19
abundance: -
d_gene: TRBD1
j_gene: TRBJ1-1

CDR3nt: TGCGCCAGCAGGTTGATAGGGACAGGGGGCACCGGGGAGCTGTTTTTT
CDR3aa: CASRLIGTGGTGELFF
v_gene: TRBV5-1
abundance: -
d_gene: TRBD1
j_gene: TRBJ2-2

CDR3nt: TGTGCCAGCAGGCAGACAGGGAACAATCAGCCCCAGCATTTT
CDR3aa: CASRQTGNNQPQHF
v_gene: TRBV2
abundance: -
d_gene: TRBD1
j_gene: TRBJ1-5

CDR3nt: TGTGCCAGCAGCTTGAGTCGAGGAACGGGGGAGACCCAGTACTTC
CDR3aa: CASSLSRGTGETQYF
v_gene: TRBV5-5
abundance: -
d_gene: -
j_gene: TRBJ2-5

CDR3nt: TGCGCCAGCAGCCAAGTCGGAGTACAAGAGACCCAGTACTTC
CDR3aa: CASSQVGVQETQYF
v_gene: TRBV4-1
abundance: -
d_gene: -
j_gene: TRBJ2-5

CDR3nt: TGTGCCAGCTCAGTTCTCCTAGCGGGAGTAGAGGAGACCCAGTACTTC
CDR3aa: CASSVLLAGVEETQYF
v_gene: TRBV18
abundance: -
d_gene: TRBD2
j_gene: TRBJ2-5

CDR3nt: TGTGCCAGCAGCCCCGCGACAGGTCCCGGTCAGCCCCAGCATTTT
CDR3aa: CASSPATGPGQPQHF
v_gene: TRBV28
abundance: few
d_gene: -
j_gene: TRBJ1-5

CDR3nt: TGTGCCAGCAGCTCCTCGAGACTAGCGGGGGGGCTGGGCACAGAGACCCAGTACTTC
CDR3aa: CASSSSRLAGGLGTETQYF
v_gene: TRBV5-4
abundance: -
d_gene: TRBD2
j_gene: TRBJ2-5

CDR3nt: TGTGCCAGCAGCTTAGAGTCTAGCGGCCTCACCGAGCAGTACTTC
CDR3aa: CASSLESSGLTEQYF
v_gene: TRBV7-6
abundance: -
d_gene: TRBD2
j_gene: TRBJ2-7

CDR3nt: TGTGCCCTTAACCGGGACAGGGCCGCCACAGATACGCAGTATTTT
CDR3aa: CALNRDRAATDTQYF
v_gene: TRBV30
abundance: few
d_gene: TRBD1
j_gene: TRBJ2-3

CDR3nt: TGTGCCAGCAGCGTAGCTCACGGGGGCTCCTACAATGAGCAGTTCTTC
CDR3aa: CASSVAHGGSYNEQFF
v_gene: TRBV9
abundance: -
d_gene: -
j_gene: TRBJ2-1

CDR3nt: TGTGCCAGCAGTCAGAACACCGGGGAGCTGTTTTTT
CDR3aa: CASSQNTGELFF
v_gene: TRBV27
abundance: once
d_gene: -
j_gene: TRBJ2-2

CDR3nt: TGTGCCAGCACCCCCGGGACTAACACAGATACGCAGTATTTT
CDR3aa: CASTPGTNTDTQYF
v_gene: TRBV28
abundance: -
d_gene: TRBD2
j_gene: TRBJ2-3

CDR3nt: TGTGCCAGCAGGGACAGGGGCTCTGGAAACACCATATATTTT
CDR3aa: CASRDRGSGNTIYF
v_gene: TRBV2
abundance: -
d_gene: TRBD1
j_gene: TRBJ1-3

CDR3nt: TGTGCCAGCAGCCGGTCCGGGACTAGCGGCTACAATGAGCAGTTCTTC
CDR3aa: CASSRSGTSGYNEQFF
v_gene: TRBV3-1/TRBV3-2
abundance: -
d_gene: TRBD2
j_gene: TRBJ2-1

CDR3nt: TGTGCCTGGATCCCAGGGGGCCAACCCTTTAGGGAAAAACTGTTTTTT
CDR3aa: CAWIPGGQPFREKLFF
v_gene: TRBV30
abundance: -
d_gene: TRBD1
j_gene: TRBJ1-4

CDR3nt: TGTGCCAGCAGCCCCATTGGACAGGCCCCCTCCTACAATGAGCAGTTCTTC
CDR3aa: CASSPIGQAPSYNEQFF
v_gene: TRBV6-2/TRBV6-3
abundance: -
d_gene: TRBD1
j_gene: TRBJ2-1

CDR3nt: TGTGCCAGCAGTTTTTGGGCAGTCAGCTCCTATAATTCACCCCTCCACTTT
CDR3aa: CASSFWAVSSYNSPLHF
v_gene: TRBV28
abundance: -
d_gene: -
j_gene: TRBJ1-6

CDR3nt: TGTGCCACCAGGAGGGATAGCCTCTCCTACAATGAGCAGTTCTTC
CDR3aa: CATRRDSLSYNEQFF
v_gene: TRBV28
abundance: -
d_gene: -
j_gene: TRBJ2-1

CDR3nt: TGTGCCAGCAGCTTACGCCTCGGACAGATAAATGAGCAGTTCTTC
CDR3aa: CASSLRLGQINEQFF
v_gene: TRBV11-2
abundance: -
d_gene: -
j_gene: TRBJ2-1

CDR3nt: TGTGCCAGCAGCTACCCCCCCCACATCGAGCAGTACTTC
CDR3aa: CASSYPPHIEQYF
v_gene: TRBV7-8
abundance: -
d_gene: -
j_gene: TRBJ2-7

CDR3nt: TGTGCCAGTAGCCTCCGCAGACAATCCCACGAGCAGTACTTC
CDR3aa: CASSLRRQSHEQYF
v_gene: TRBV19
abundance: -
d_gene: -
j_gene: TRBJ2-7

CDR3nt: TGTGCCAGCAGCCAGATTGGGCTGGGCACTGAAGCTTTCTTT
CDR3aa: CASSQIGLGTEAFF
v_gene: TRBV2
abundance: -
d_gene: -
j_gene: TRBJ1-1

CDR3nt: TGTGCCAGTAGTACAAGGGGGCGCGGTGGCGAGACCCAGTACTTC
CDR3aa: CASSTRGRGGETQYF
v_gene: TRBV19
abundance: -
d_gene: TRBD1
j_gene: TRBJ2-5

CDR3nt: TGTGCCTGGAAGGCGACTAGCGGGATCGAGACCCAGTACTTC
CDR3aa: CAWKATSGIETQYF
v_gene: TRBV30
abundance: -
d_gene: TRBD2
j_gene: TRBJ2-5

CDR3nt: TGTGCCAGCAGAAACAGGGGGCAATACGAGCAGTACTTC
CDR3aa: CASRNRGQYEQYF
v_gene: TRBV14
abundance: -
d_gene: TRBD1
j_gene: TRBJ2-7

CDR3nt: TGTGCCAGCAGTGAGGATTCCCGACAGAGAGAGACCCAGTACTTC
CDR3aa: CASSEDSRQRETQYF
v_gene: TRBV25-1
abundance: -
d_gene: -
j_gene: TRBJ2-5